The clone carrying this TCR beta chain was picked up a small number of times. The source of the sample is a study of cytomegalovirus exposure and HLA in healthy donors. V dropped 5 bases and J dropped 5; count of bases not matched to a gene: 2. Germline CDR1 and CDR2: SGHTA and FQGNSA. This CDR3 comprises 13 residues. Primers for the PCR totalled 60 Vbeta and 13 Jbeta. Repertoires were generated with immunoSEQ multiplex PCR, while TCRdb's copy carries only in-frame clones and drops some. The table includes around 55,000 clones, approximately 71% detected once. The clonotype comes from a man in his forties in good health and CMV-seropositive. This sequence joins TRBV7-2 and TRBJ1-5; 8 positions agree with TRBD1. The material sequenced was PBMCs. The CDR3 nucleotides read TGTGCCAGCAGCCCGACAGGGGATCAGCCCCAGCATTTT. Its protein is CASSPTGDQPQHF.